The 5 T cell receptor beta chains listed next were all sequenced from one sample in a study of blood T cell repertoires in COVID-19 (TCRdb year 2020). Libraries were made using the immunoSEQ multiplex PCR assay. TCRdb re-hosts the immuneACCESS table, in-frame sequences only. Its copies lack some clones; in the studies checked, an unresolved V gene accounts for under half of them, and the cause for the rest is not known. This sample holds some 250,000 clones; under 95% were observed only once. The ten largest account for roughly 2% of the sample. The specimen was PBMCs or T cells enriched from blood (not recorded which). Receptors were obtained from a woman in her forties with acute COVID-19.

The chain couples TRBV4-1 to TRBJ1-1; tentative D call: TRBD1 (5 bases). CDR1 is MGHRA, CDR2 YSYEKL, per germline. The CDR3 has 15 amino acids. Trimming cost V 2 bases and J 0 bases, with 10 bases left between them. Here the CDR3 DNA reads TGCGCCAGCAGCCAAAATCCGACAGTGAACACTGAAGCTTTCTTT. It yields the protein CASSQNPTVNTEAFF.

This clone was seen once. This rearrangement joins TRBV9 to TRBJ2-2; 16 bases are shared with TRBD2. This CDR3 contains 20 residues. J gave up 4 bases and V 3 bases, and 12 bases lay outside the gene matches. Germline assignment: CDR1 SGDLS and CDR2 YYNGEE. DNA of the CDR3: TGTGCCAGCAGCGCGCCTCCCGGGACTAGCGGGAGGGCGGGCACCGGGGAGCTGTTTTTT. It specifies CASSAPPGTSGRAGTGELFF.

This chain links TRBV7-2 with TRBJ2-5, with TRBD2 identical over 11 bases. CDR1 is SGHTA and CDR2 is FQGNSA in the germline V gene. The CDR3 sequence is 18 residues long. J gave up 3 bases and V 2 bases, and 11 bases lay outside the gene matches. The chain's CDR3 is CASSLTRGTSGNKETQYF. In nucleotides, the CDR3 is TGTGCCAGCAGCTTAACCCGCGGGACTAGCGGAAATAAAGAGACCCAGTACTTC.

The rearrangement joins TRBV28 to TRBJ1-5; the D is unclear. Germline CDR1 MDHEN, CDR2 SYDVKM. The CDR3 is 14 amino acids. V was clipped by 6 bases and J by 4 bases, with 13 bases between them. The CDR3 is CASREHQANQPQHF. CDR3 DNA: TGTGCCAGCAGAGAGCATCAGGCAAATCAGCCCCAGCATTTT.

The J gene is TRBJ1-4, the V gene TRBV29-1, with a tentative D call TRBD1 (6 bases). From germline, CDR1 is SQVTM and CDR2 ANQGSEA. V was cut by 4 bases and J by 7 bases, with 16 bases left in between. The CDR3 consists of 14 residues. This CDR3 is CSVAPGGVGEKLFF. As DNA, the CDR3 is TGCAGCGTTGCACCTGGGGGCGTGGGTGAAAAACTGTTTTTT. The full variable domain, in which reference TRBV29-1 and TRBJ1-4 provide the parts outside the CDR3, is SAVISQKPSRDICQRGTSLTIQCQVDSQVTMMFWYRQQPGQSLTLIATANQGSEATYESGFVIDKFPISRPNLTFSTLTVSNMSPEDSSIYLCSVAPGGVGEKLFFGSGTQLSVL.